This TCR beta chain was recovered during a study of T cell clonality in common variable immunodeficiency. Sequenced by immunoSEQ multiplex PCR; TCRdb stores in-frame clones only, minus some. The sample presents tens of thousands of clones, none singletons. The CDR3 runs 14 residues. Unmatched junction bases numbered 9, after V lost 5 bases and J lost 4 bases. Per the germline V gene, CDR1 is DFQATT and CDR2 is SNEGSKA (reference sequence). This clone was observed at least ten times. The read finishes 3 residues shy of the CDR3 end, and the germline J gene is used to complete it. J is TRBJ1-2 and V is TRBV20-1, with TRBD1 matching over 8 bases. The sequencing input was peripheral blood mononuclear cells. The TCR comes from a person aged 18-70 years in good health. The part of the CDR3 DNA that was read is TGCAGTGCTTCGAACCAGGGGGCCACCTATGGC. Its translation is CSASNQGATYG. The complete CDR3 sequence is CSASNQGATYGYTF.